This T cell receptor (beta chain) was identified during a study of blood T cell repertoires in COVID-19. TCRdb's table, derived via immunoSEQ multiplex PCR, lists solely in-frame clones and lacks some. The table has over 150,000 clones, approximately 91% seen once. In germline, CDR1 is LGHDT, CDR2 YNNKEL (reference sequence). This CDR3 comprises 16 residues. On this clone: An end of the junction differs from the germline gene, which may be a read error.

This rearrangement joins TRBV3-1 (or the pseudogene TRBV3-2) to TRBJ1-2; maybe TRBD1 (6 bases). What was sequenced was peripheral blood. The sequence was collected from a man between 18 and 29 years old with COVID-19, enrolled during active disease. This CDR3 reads CASTQSRGRNHYGYTF. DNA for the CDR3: TGTGCCAGCACCCAATCCAGGGGAAGAAACCACTATGGCTACACCTTC.